This TCR beta chain was sequenced for a study of low-dose radiotherapy and immunotherapy resistance in tumors (dated 2022 in TCRdb). Looking at the study overall: Cohort 1 received 0.5 Gy per fraction every 2 weeks, with a prescribed total PTV dose of 6.5 Gy. Patients in Cohort 2 were given 1 Gy per fraction every two weeks, for a total of 13 Gy across 26 weeks. Nivolumab and ipilimumab were both given intravenously, with nivolumab at a 240 mg flat dose every two weeks and ipilimumab at 1 mg/kg every six weeks. Cyclophosphamide 200 mg/m2 was given intravenously every two weeks, one day before each radiation and immunotherapy administration. Aspirin 300 mg was taken orally once daily by patients for four cycles, starting on cycle 1 day 1. The trial did not randomize participants into treatment groups. Eight patients were included in the translational analysis: three from the first dose cohort and the first five from the second dose cohort.

For CDR1 and CDR2, the germline V gene (reference sequence) lists DFQATT and SNEGSKA. From the cysteine up to the phenylalanine, the CDR3 has a length of 14 residues. Only the CDR3 part of the read is kept: 42 bases, read in frame from the first base. The trim is 0 bases for V and 2 bases for J, with a gap of 11 bases between the germline ends. The reads were generated on an Illumina HiSeq 2500. To make first-strand cDNA, Superscript III was used along with a set of TRAV- and TRBV-specific primers so that both the TCRalpha and TCRbeta chains were covered. TCRs were amplified for about 22 PCR cycles with Phusion, using a constant-region primer paired with the adapter attached to the V primers. Amplification of the isolated mRNA was done with the MessageAmp II aRNA Amplification Kit, which involved a roughly 17-hour in vitro transcription at 37 degrees C. The Dynabeads mRNA DIRECT Purification Kit was used to isolate the mRNA for TCR sequencing. A second 25-cycle Phusion PCR added indexed Illumina adapters, and products were purified with AMPure XP beads. In the original analysis: Custom Perl scripts pooled TCR sequences encoding the same protein, removed out-of-frame sequences and computed each clonotype's abundance. Any TCR sequence supported by only a single read was excluded from analysis. Among the metrics used to describe the repertoires were Shannon entropy, Gini index, clonality, richness, and the frequency of TCRs shared between repertoires. In-frame beta chains were kept once TCRdb had trimmed the public reads at Q25 with fastp and called clones with MiXCR. CDR3 protein sequences are deduplicated, and each keeps its most common genes and DNA. The V and J calls here are based on TCRdb, not the publication. Here the sample has over 55,000 distinct CDR3 sequences; roughly 30% occur a single time. In total, the top ten clones hold 8.5% to 14% of the sample.

About this clonotype: The antigen it binds to is not known. No much larger clone is present one base from it, and per-base qualities are unavailable.

Read against the paper, the sample's time point label means: before trial treatment. The donors took part in RACIN, a single-arm, phase I, dose-escalation trial that combined nivolumab, ipilimumab, aspirin, low-dose cyclophosphamide and low-dose radiotherapy. Eligible patients had advanced, TIL-negative solid tumors. Here the chain combines TRBV20-1 and TRBJ2-7; the D gene cannot be named for sure. The sample was PBMCs, taken before treatment. This receptor was identified in a female donor with ovarian cancer. The DNA sequence follows: TGCAGTGCTAGAGATTTTAACGGAACCTACGAGCAGTACTTC. It specifies CSARDFNGTYEQYF.